Listed below are T cell receptor beta chains from one sample, sequenced in a study of neurological immune-mediated disorders. TCRdb processed the 5' RACE reads anew with MiXCR; each CDR3 protein has one entry. The repertoire includes approximately 29,000 distinct CDR3 sequences, roughly an eighth of them detected once, and 7.8% sits in the top ten. Source material: PBMCs. Source of these receptors: a man between 60 and 75 years old in good health. CDR3s include the opening cysteine and the closing phenylalanine or tryptophan. A D gene is named only where the DNA matches it firmly. Clone size appears in some rows only: once, few, many, or a class for an expanded clone.

d_call j_call v_call clone_size cdr3_nt cdr3_aa
. TRBJ2-2 TRBV7-2 many TGTGCCAGCAGCTTAGCTGGGGACACCGGGGAGCTGTTTTTT CASSLAGDTGELFF
TRBD2 TRBJ2-7 TRBV15 many TGTGCCACCAGCAAAAAAGCGGGGGAATTCTACGAGCAGTACTTC CATSKKAGEFYEQYF
. TRBJ2-6 TRBV29-1 many TGCAGCGTCAGCTCTGGGGCCAACGTCCTGACTTTC CSVSSGANVLTF
. TRBJ1-5 TRBV9 many TGTGCCAGCAGCGTAGGGGCAGGACACAATCAGCCCCAGCATTTT CASSVGAGHNQPQHF
TRBD1 TRBJ2-3 TRBV29-1 many TGCAGCGTTGTCGGACAGGCAGTGGGTACGCAGTATTTT CSVVGQAVGTQYF
. TRBJ2-1 TRBV28 many TGTGCCAGCAACTCCTGGGGGAAGAGCTCCTACAATGAGCAGTTCTTC CASNSWGKSSYNEQFF
. TRBJ2-3 TRBV3-1 many TGTGCCAGCAGCCAAAGAGTCGTCGTGGATACGCAGTATTTT CASSQRVVVDTQYF
TRBD2 TRBJ2-5 TRBV6-6 many TGTGCCAGCAGTTCCCAAGCGGGGGCCTTGGAGACCCAGTACTTC CASSSQAGALETQYF
TRBD1 TRBJ1-2 TRBV12-3/TRBV12-4 many TGTGCCAGCAGTTCCAGGGGGCTTTATGGCTACACCTTC CASSSRGLYGYTF
. TRBJ2-5 TRBV20-1 many TGCAGTGCTCAGCGGCCCCCAGAGACCCAGTACTTC CSAQRPPETQYF
TRBD1 TRBJ1-3 TRBV12-3/TRBV12-4 many TGTGCCAGCAGTGACACAGGGGTAGCTGGAAACACCATATATTTT CASSDTGVAGNTIYF
TRBD1 TRBJ2-1 TRBV9 many TGTGCCAGCAGCGTAGCAACAGGGGGACCGGATGAGCAGTTCTTC CASSVATGGPDEQFF
. TRBJ2-1 TRBV28 many TGTGCCAGCAGTCCCGAGGGGAGCGGGTACAATGAGCAGTTCTTC CASSPEGSGYNEQFF
. TRBJ2-7 TRBV20-1 many TGCAGTCCCCGGGACACAAACTACGAGCAGTACTTC CSPRDTNYEQYF
TRBD1 TRBJ1-2 TRBV6-2/TRBV6-3 medium-sized TGTGCCAGCAGTTGGACAGGGTTTGGCTACACCTTC CASSWTGFGYTF
. TRBJ2-1 TRBV7-6 many TGTGCCAGCAGCTTAAGAGGGGGACTCGGATCGTACAATGAGCAGTTCTTC CASSLRGGLGSYNEQFF
TRBD2 TRBJ2-5 TRBV5-1 many TGCGCCAGCAGCTTGGATGGGGACTACGGGGAAGGGGCCCAGTACTTC CASSLDGDYGEGAQYF
. TRBJ1-1 TRBV5-1 many TGCGCCAGCAGCTTGTGGGACTCGGGAAGCACTGAAGCTTTCTTT CASSLWDSGSTEAFF
TRBD1 TRBJ1-5 TRBV28 . TGTGCCAGCAGTACAGGGGGGGGCTCGAACAATCAGCCCCAGCATTTT CASSTGGGSNNQPQHF
. TRBJ1-1 TRBV28 many TGTGCCAGCAGTTTATACGGCGCAGGGAACACTGAAGCTTTCTTT CASSLYGAGNTEAFF
TRBD2 TRBJ2-2 TRBV5-1 . TGCGCCAGCCGGGAGGGTGAAGGCGTCGGGGAGCTGTTTTTT CASREGEGVGELFF
. TRBJ2-1 TRBV10-3 many TGTGCCATCAGAGTCCAGGGGACTTTCGACAATGAGCAGTTCTTC CAIRVQGTFDNEQFF
. TRBJ2-1 TRBV5-1 many TGCGCCAGCAGCTTGTGGTCCGTGGGACAATACAATGAGCAGTTCTTC CASSLWSVGQYNEQFF
. TRBJ2-7 TRBV11-1 many TGTGCCAGCAGCTTAGAACAGGAGTACGAGCAGTACTTC CASSLEQEYEQYF
. TRBJ2-5 TRBV7-9 many TGTGCCAGCAGCTTAGGGACAGAAGAGACCCAGTACTTC CASSLGTEETQYF
. TRBJ1-1 TRBV29-1 many TGCAGCGCCGGGTTGGGTCTGAACACTGAAGCTTTCTTT CSAGLGLNTEAFF
TRBD1 TRBJ2-5 TRBV6-5 many TGTGCCAGCAGTGCCCTGTACAGGACAGGGGGACAGCAAGAGACCCAGTACTTC CASSALYRTGGQQETQYF
TRBD2 TRBJ2-2 TRBV5-6 few TGTGCCAGCAGCTTGGGACTAGCGGGACGATACACCGGGGAGCTGTTTTTT CASSLGLAGRYTGELFF